This record covers a single TCR beta chain. It has no known antigen specificity. No qualities accompany the bases; no much larger clone lies one base away. TCRbeta CDR3 regions were amplified from genomic DNA using the immunoSEQ Assay, a bias-controlled multiplex PCR. The paper's data handling went like this. The number of nucleated cells in each sample was estimated by amplification of reference gene primers within the assay. Sequence reads were collapsed and filtered to measure the absolute abundance of every unique TCRbeta CDR3 rearrangement. Productive Simpson clonality was computed per sample as the square root of Simpson's diversity index over productive rearrangements. Not all clones reach the TCRdb copy of this immuneACCESS table, which keeps in-frame sequences only. Checked studies attribute under half of the gap to unresolved V genes and leave the rest unexplained. V and J calls and clone size are as listed in that table; D and trimming were resolved from the DNA. In all, the sample holds over 120,000 clones, and 80% of those were seen once. The ten most abundant clones make up 3% to 4.5% of the sample.

Per the germline V gene (reference sequence), PRHDT is the CDR1 and FYEKMQ is the CDR2. V is pared back by 3 bases and J by 0 bases, with 6 bases lying between the germline termini. The cysteine opens and the phenylalanine closes a CDR3 of 14 amino acids. The DNA shown is the 42-base CDR3, in frame from base 1. The data are from a study of blood T cell repertoires in COVID-19 (dated by TCRdb to about 2020). Study-wide context: Collaborator samples came from the United States, Italy and Spain and covered acute and convalescent phases of COVID-19. The prospective study material was composed of cDNA or gDNA derived from T cells, B-cell-depleted T cells, or PBMCs. Subjects who had been exposed to COVID-19, were actively infected with it, or had recovered from it provided the deeply sampled blood TCRbeta repertoires that made up the dataset. The repertoires were made available in a free public database intended to serve as a resource for research on the immune response to SARS-CoV-2. Samples were obtained from the ongoing ImmuneRACE study (first 160 participants) and from over 1,000 subjects provided by 6 global collaborators. A de-identified subject ID, COVID-19 status, age in years and sex were almost always included in the sample metadata. HLA class I and class II types, where available, came from metadata supplied by the sample provider rather than from assay-based typing.

Study-wide conclusions, independent of this receptor: The quantity of clinical and demographic metadata differed by source and by participant and was supplied without curation.

Samples from volunteer blood donors who had recovered from COVID-19 were contributed by a second Seattle source. Each collaborating institution followed its own protocols to collect whole blood in K2EDTA tubes. Collaborator samples were shipped for TCRbeta analysis as frozen whole blood, isolated PBMCs, or DNA extracted from either sample type. The sample taken for sequencing was peripheral blood. The sequence was obtained from an older man who had recovered from COVID-19. This chain joins TRBV13 to TRBJ1-3, with the D gene not confidently named. CDR3 sequence: CASSFSDSGNTIYF. The sequenced DNA is TGTGCCAGCAGCTTCAGCGACTCTGGAAACACCATATATTTT.